The 25 T cell receptor beta chains in this list originate from one sample, sequenced in a study of blood T cell repertoires in COVID-19. The assay was immunoSEQ multiplex PCR, and TCRdb's table has in-frame clones only and misses some. The sample records about 200,000 clones, around 85% being singletons. Sequencing was done on a sample of peripheral blood. The receptors here all came from a man aged 55-75 years with COVID-19, enrolled during active disease.

This clone was seen once. V usage is TRBV9 and J usage is TRBJ2-5; 10 nucleotides match TRBD2. Germline trimming cut 0 bases from V and 5 bases from J; bases unmatched to any gene: 7. The V gene's germline CDR1 is SGDLS and CDR2 YYNGEE. There are 16 residues in the CDR3. This chain's CDR3 is CASSVEASGRGETQYF. DNA of the CDR3: TGTGCCAGCAGCGTAGAGGCTAGCGGGAGAGGTGAGACCCAGTACTTC.

The CDR3 bases are TGCGCCAGCAGCTTGAGAGGGGAGGACACCATATATTTT. Translation: CASSLRGEDTIYF. The rearrangement links TRBV5-1 to TRBJ1-3; D perhaps matches TRBD1 (5 bases). The CDR3 is 13 residues long. V was clipped by 1 base and J by 8 bases, with 10 bases between them. Germline V lookup: CDR1 SGHRS, CDR2 YFSETQ.

This clone was observed a handful of times. The V and J genes are TRBV5-1 and TRBJ2-7; D might be TRBD2 (5 bases). The germline V gene encodes CDR1 SGHRS and CDR2 YFSETQ. This CDR3 contains 15 residues. V lost 1 base to trimming and J lost 4 bases, with 15 bases between them. The CDR3 here is CASSLSSAASYEQYF. The CDR3 DNA follows: TGCGCCAGCAGCTTGAGTTCAGCGGCCTCTTACGAGCAGTACTTC. Based on the CDR3 plus reference TRBV5-1 and TRBJ2-7, the full variable domain is KAGVTQTPRYLIKTRGQQVTLSCSPISGHRSVSWYQQTPGQGLQFLFEYFSETQRNKGNFPGRFSGRQFSNSRSEMNVSTLELGDSALYLCASSLSSAASYEQYFGPGTRLTVT.

CDR3 residues: CASSADRGQSPLHF. DNA of the CDR3: TGCGCCAGCAGCGCCGACAGGGGGCAATCACCCCTCCACTTT. The chain is built from TRBV5-1 and TRBJ1-6, with TRBD1 matching over 10 bases. CDR3 length: 14 amino acids. J lost 10 bases, V lost 4 bases, and 5 bases had no gene match. Germline-derived CDR1 and CDR2 are SGHRS and YFSETQ. Full variable domain (rest looked up from reference TRBV5-1 and TRBJ1-6): KAGVTQTPRYLIKTRGQQVTLSCSPISGHRSVSWYQQTPGQGLQFLFEYFSETQRNKGNFPGRFSGRQFSNSRSEMNVSTLELGDSALYLCASSADRGQSPLHFGNGTRLTVT.

V is TRBV11-2 and J is TRBJ2-7; no definite D call. Germline loops: CDR1 SGHAT, CDR2 FQNNGV. Trimming left V 6 bases short and J 5 bases short, with 8 bases between. The CDR3 extends over 11 amino acids. CDR3 sequence: CASSQLHEQYF. The CDR3 DNA reads as TGTGCCAGCAGTCAGTTGCACGAGCAGTACTTC.

Comment on this clone: This CDR3 is also generated by other DNA sequences in the sample. The chain links TRBV30 to TRBJ2-3, with D hard to call. The CDR3 extends over 12 amino acids. Trimming removed 3 bases at V and 0 bases at J, with 4 bases between. The germline CDR1 and CDR2 sequences are GTSNPN and SVGIG (reference sequence). CDR3 region: CAWSVSTDTQYF. The CDR3 DNA reads as TGTGCCTGGAGCGTTAGCACAGATACGCAGTATTTT.

This clone appeared a few times. The genes are TRBV18 and TRBJ1-2; 8 bases are a match to TRBD1. Trimming cost V 5 bases and J 4 bases; bases outside gene matches: 6. The CDR3 consists of 14 residues. Germline V gives CDR1 KGHSH, CDR2 LQKENI. CDR3 sequence (DNA): TGTGCCAGCTCATCGAGACAGGGGTCCTATGGCTACACCTTC. Amino acid sequence: CASSSRQGSYGYTF.

V and J are TRBV5-4 and TRBJ2-5; 10 bases map to TRBD2. The CDR3 has 14 residues. Germline-derived CDR1 and CDR2 are SGHNT and YYREEE (reference sequence). V shed 3 bases, J shed 3 bases, and the junction held 2 bases outside the gene matches. The chain's CDR3 is CASSSGTSEETQYF. The CDR3 DNA reads TGTGCCAGCAGCTCGGGGACTAGCGAAGAGACCCAGTACTTC.

The chain employs TRBV7-9 and TRBJ2-6; no clear D gene. V was cut by 2 bases and J by 4 bases, with 15 bases left in between. The CDR3 loop spans 17 amino acids. CDR1 is SEHNR, CDR2 FQNEAQ, per germline (reference sequence). This CDR3 reads CASSLPVQPLGANVLTF. The CDR3 nucleotides are TGTGCCAGCAGCTTACCAGTTCAACCCTTAGGGGCCAACGTCCTGACTTTC.

This chain connects TRBV7-9 to TRBJ2-2, with 9 bases lining up with TRBD1. Germline lookup yields CDR1 SEHNR and CDR2 FQNEAQ (reference sequence). This CDR3 is built from 17 residues. V shed 6 bases, J shed 6 bases, and the junction held 14 bases outside the gene matches. CDR3 amino acids: CASRLPAGQGSAGELFF. As DNA, the CDR3 is TGTGCCAGCAGATTACCGGCGGGACAGGGAAGCGCCGGGGAGCTGTTTTTT. The entire variable domain, with the rest obtained from reference TRBV7-9 and TRBJ2-2, is as follows: DTGVSQNPRHKITKRGQNVTFRCDPISEHNRLYWYRQTLGQGPEFLTYFQNEAQLEKSRLLSDRFSAERPKGSFSTLEIQRTEQGDSAMYLCASRLPAGQGSAGELFFGEGSRLTVL.

This clone occurred a few times. V gene TRBV4-1 combines with J gene TRBJ1-2, with D possibly TRBD1 on 5 matching bases. V lost 0 bases to trimming and J lost 5 bases, with 10 bases between them. Germline V CDR1 and CDR2: MGHRA, YSYEKL. The CDR3 spans 14 residues. The CDR3 region has the DNA TGCGCCAGCAGCCAAGAGGAGGGGCCGTATGGCTACACCTTC. It codes for CASSQEEGPYGYTF.

V gene TRBV11-2 combines with J gene TRBJ1-5, with a possible D match to TRBD1 (5 bases). Germline CDR1 SGHAT, CDR2 FQNNGV. The CDR3 is made up of 17 amino acids. V was trimmed by 3 bases and J by 0 bases, leaving 15 bases between them. The CDR3 sequence: CASSFTGTGDSNQPQHF. CDR3 DNA: TGTGCCAGCAGCTTCACCGGGACGGGGGATAGCAATCAGCCCCAGCATTTT.

V gene TRBV7-2 combines with J gene TRBJ1-2; TRBD1 matches at 10 bases. Germline loops: CDR1 SGHTA, CDR2 FQGNSA. The CDR3 contains 15 residues. Trimming cost V 4 bases and J 2 bases; bases outside gene matches: 4. CDR3 DNA: TGTGCCAGCAGCTCCCTGGACAGGGGGAACTATGGCTACACCTTC. This translates into CASSSLDRGNYGYTF.

V gene TRBV7-3 combines with J gene TRBJ2-4; 10 bases match TRBD2. CDR1 is SGHTA and CDR2 is FQGTGA in the germline V gene. This CDR3 contains 19 residues. Losses at the gene ends were 2 bases for V and 3 bases for J; bases not matched to a gene: 13. The CDR3 coding sequence is TGTGCCAGCAGCTTAGGTCCCAGCGGGAGCGGGAGGGGCAAAAACATTCAGTACTTC. Translation: CASSLGPSGSGRGKNIQYF.

The chain links TRBV6-2 or TRBV6-3 to TRBJ2-2; D possibly corresponds to TRBD2 (6 bases). This CDR3 is built from 16 residues. Germline values: CDR1 MNHEY, CDR2 SVGEGT. Between the trimmed V and J ends, which lost 5 bases and 3 bases, there was a span of 16 bases. The CDR3: CASSRESGGYTGELFF. In DNA, the CDR3 is TGTGCCAGCAGTCGGGAGTCCGGAGGATACACCGGGGAGCTGTTTTTT.

This clone was found a few times. The chain is built from TRBV25-1 and TRBJ2-1; 7 nucleotides line up with TRBD2. Germline loops: CDR1 MGHDK, CDR2 SYGVNS. V trimming: 1 base; J trimming: 4 bases; junction bases outside the gene matches: 4. The CDR3 spans 15 residues. The CDR3 region is CASSEWGGTYNEQFF. Written as DNA, the CDR3 is TGTGCCAGCAGTGAATGGGGGGGTACGTACAATGAGCAGTTCTTC. Full variable domain (outside the CDR3, taken from reference TRBV25-1 and TRBJ2-1): EADIYQTPRYLVIGTGKKITLECSQTMGHDKMYWYQQDPGMELHLIHYSYGVNSTEKGDLSSESTVSRIRTEHFPLTLESARPSHTSQYLCASSEWGGTYNEQFFGPGTRLTVL.

CDR3 protein: CAWSQPMTGRGNTIYF. The DNA of the CDR3 is TGTGCCTGGAGTCAACCTATGACAGGGCGAGGAAACACCATATATTTT. V is TRBV30 and J is TRBJ1-3, with 7 positions matching TRBD1. Losses at the gene ends were 2 bases for V and 4 bases for J; bases not matched to a gene: 11. The CDR3 runs to 16 residues. The germline CDR1 and CDR2 sequences are GTSNPN and SVGIG (reference sequence).

This clone showed up just once. V is TRBV9 and J is TRBJ1-6; 7 bases line up with TRBD1. V shed 3 bases and J 3 bases; nucleotides not matched to a gene: 3. This CDR3 spans 15 amino acids. The germline gives CDR1 SGDLS, CDR2 YYNGEE. This CDR3 is CASSGDRDYNSPLHF. In nucleotides, the CDR3 is TGTGCCAGCAGCGGCGACAGGGACTATAATTCACCCCTCCACTTT.

As DNA, the CDR3 is TGTGCCATCAGTGAGGACCAGGGAACTGAAGCTTTCTTT. Translated, it gives CAISEDQGTEAFF. V usage is TRBV10-3 and J usage is TRBJ1-1; possible D gene TRBD1, 5 bases. Germline V lookup: CDR1 ENHRY, CDR2 SYGVKD. With 2 bases removed from V and 5 bases from J, the gap between germline ends came to 9 bases. This CDR3 has 13 residues.

This clone was detected only once. CDR3: CASTLGRKELSGNTIYF. CDR3 bases: TGTGCCAGCACCTTGGGCAGGAAAGAACTCTCTGGAAACACCATATATTTT. V and J are TRBV2 and TRBJ1-3; D gene uncertain. Trimming pared 7 bases from V and 0 bases from J, leaving 19 bases between. Germline CDR1 SNHLY, CDR2 FYNNEI. The CDR3 has 17 amino acids.

The chain carries TRBV5-1 and TRBJ2-5, with 8 nucleotides matching TRBD1. This CDR3 spans 16 amino acids. The junction had 8 bases not matched to a gene; V was cut back by 0 bases and J by 4 bases. Per the germline V gene, CDR1 is SGHRS and CDR2 is YFSETQ. The CDR3 is CASSLAARQGTETQYF. The CDR3 coding sequence is TGCGCCAGCAGCTTGGCCGCGAGACAGGGGACAGAGACCCAGTACTTC.

In DNA form, the CDR3 reads TGTGCCAGCAGCCAAGGGGACAGGTCTAATCAGCCCCAGCATTTT. Protein: CASSQGDRSNQPQHF. J is TRBJ1-5 and V is TRBV3-1 (or the pseudogene TRBV3-2); 8 bases match TRBD1. From germline, CDR1 is LGHDT and CDR2 YNNKEL (reference sequence). This CDR3 contains 15 residues. With V trimmed by 1 base and J by 4 bases, 3 bases remained unmatched.

This chain joins TRBV20-1 and TRBJ2-7, with 10 bases identical to TRBD1. The ends lost 3 bases at V and 2 bases at J; junction bases unmatched: 4. This CDR3 is 14 amino acids long. Germline V gene data show CDR1 as DFQATT and CDR2 as SNEGSKA (reference sequence). This chain's CDR3 is CSASAGTGAYEQYF. The CDR3 region has the DNA TGCAGTGCTAGTGCCGGGACAGGGGCCTACGAGCAGTACTTC.

The chain employs TRBV14 and TRBJ2-1; TRBD2 aligns across 8 bases. V lost 1 base and J lost 10; bases outside the gene matches: 9. The germline gives CDR1 SGHDN, CDR2 FVKESK. This CDR3 has 15 amino acids. The CDR3 DNA is TGTGCCAGCAGCCAAGTTCCGGGAGGGCCCGGGGAGCAGTTCTTC. Protein: CASSQVPGGPGEQFF.

This chain joins TRBV5-6 and TRBJ2-2, with D uncertain. V was cut by 4 bases and J by 0 bases, with 13 bases left in between. The CDR3 sequence is 16 residues long. The germline V gene has CDR1 SGHDT and CDR2 YYEEEE. This CDR3 is CASSPPLEANTGELFF. As DNA, the CDR3 is TGTGCCAGCAGCCCTCCCCTAGAGGCGAACACCGGGGAGCTGTTTTTT.